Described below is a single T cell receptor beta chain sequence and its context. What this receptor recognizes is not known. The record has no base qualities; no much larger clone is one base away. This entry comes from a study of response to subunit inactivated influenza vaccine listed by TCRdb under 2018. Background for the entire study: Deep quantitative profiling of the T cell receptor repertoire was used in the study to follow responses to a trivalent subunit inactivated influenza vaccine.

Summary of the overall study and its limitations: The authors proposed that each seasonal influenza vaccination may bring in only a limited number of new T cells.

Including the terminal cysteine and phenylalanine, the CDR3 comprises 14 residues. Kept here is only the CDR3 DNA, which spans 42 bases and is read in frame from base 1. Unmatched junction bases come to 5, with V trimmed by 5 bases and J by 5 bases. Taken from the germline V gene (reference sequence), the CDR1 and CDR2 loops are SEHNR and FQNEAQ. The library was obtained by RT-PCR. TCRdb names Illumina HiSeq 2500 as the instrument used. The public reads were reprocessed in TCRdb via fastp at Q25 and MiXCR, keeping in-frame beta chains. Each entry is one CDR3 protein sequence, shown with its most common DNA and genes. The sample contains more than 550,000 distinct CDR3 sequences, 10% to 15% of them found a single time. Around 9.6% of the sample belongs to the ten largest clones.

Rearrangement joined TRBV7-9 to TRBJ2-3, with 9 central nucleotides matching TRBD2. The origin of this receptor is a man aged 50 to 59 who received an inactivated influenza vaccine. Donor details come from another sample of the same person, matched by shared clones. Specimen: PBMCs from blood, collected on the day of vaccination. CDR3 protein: CASSGHSGGDTQYF. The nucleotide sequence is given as TGTGCCAGCAGCGGTCATAGCGGGGGAGATACGCAGTATTTT.